Given below is one T cell receptor (beta chain) in context. The antigen is not known. The CDR3 length is 15 residues. The V gene end was trimmed by 3 bases and the J gene end by 2 bases; junction bases not matched to a gene: 4. Per the germline V gene, CDR1 is KGHSH and CDR2 is LQKENI. The sample originates from a study of shared clonotypes between healthy human individuals. Points from the study as a whole: Larger estimated richness was generally seen in naive subsets than in memory subsets.

Libraries were prepared by immunoSEQ multiplex PCR; TCRdb keeps only in-frame clonotypes and omits some of them. The sample lists 950,000 to 1,200,000 clones, roughly 80% occurring once. This receptor was obtained from a man aged 18 to 30 in good health. Some clones in this sample may be carry-over from other donors' samples. The source material was memory CD4+ T cells from PBMCs. Subset denoted: CD45RA-negative fraction. V and J are TRBV18 and TRBJ2-7, with 10 bases fitting TRBD2. CDR3 sequence reads: CASSPLAGDAYEQYF. The CDR3, as DNA: TGTGCCAGCTCACCGCTAGCGGGAGACGCCTACGAGCAGTACTTC.